A selection of T cell receptor beta chains follows, all from one sample in a study of cytotoxic CD8 clonotypes in ibrutinib-treated CLL. Produced via immunoSEQ multiplex PCR; TCRdb's table is partial and in-frame only. The repertoire holds 110,000 to 150,000 clones, with 79% as singletons. The input for sequencing was PBMCs, taken after 12 months of ibrutinib treatment. Receptor source: a human donor with chronic lymphocytic leukemia. Both conserved end residues are part of each CDR3. D genes are given only for firm matches. Where a row states a size, it is once, few, many or the class of an expanded clone; other rows omit it.

v_gene,abundance,j_gene,d_gene,CDR3nt,CDR3aa
TRBV28,few,TRBJ1-3,.,TGTGCCAGCAGCCTCTCGACAAACCCGAGCTCTGGAAACACCATATATTTT,CASSLSTNPSSGNTIYF
TRBV6-6,.,TRBJ1-2,.,TGTGCCAGCAGTTACGCGGGCGGTTATTATGGCTACACCTTC,CASSYAGGYYGYTF
TRBV5-8,.,TRBJ1-3,.,TGTGCCAGCAGCTTGGAAGGGATTGGAAACACCATATATTTT,CASSLEGIGNTIYF
TRBV18,.,TRBJ1-1,.,TGTGCCAGCTCAGAACGGACGATGAACACTGAAGCTTTCTTT,CASSERTMNTEAFF
TRBV25-1,.,TRBJ2-1,TRBD2,TGTGCCAGCCGTACTAGCGCCGTCGGGAATGAGCAGTTCTTC,CASRTSAVGNEQFF
TRBV4-1,.,TRBJ2-7,.,TGCGCCAGCAGCCAAGAGCCGATCCGGGGCGAGCAGTACTTC,CASSQEPIRGEQYF
TRBV6-5,few,TRBJ2-7,TRBD2,TGTGCCAGCAGGGCCGGGACTACCCACTACGAGCAGTACTTC,CASRAGTTHYEQYF
TRBV6-6,.,TRBJ2-1,TRBD2,TGTGCCAGCAGGACCCCGGGACTAGGGAACAATGAGCAGTTCTTC,CASRTPGLGNNEQFF
TRBV6-5,.,TRBJ1-1,TRBD1,TGTGCCAGCAGGGATACCGGGACAGCGGCGCCTGAGGCTTTCTTT,CASRDTGTAAPEAFF
TRBV27,few,TRBJ1-1,.,TGTGCCAGCAGTTTTTCGGGGAACACTGAAGCTTTCTTT,CASSFSGNTEAFF
TRBV28,.,TRBJ2-1,.,TGTGCCAGCAGAACAGGGAACAATGAGCAGTTCTTC,CASRTGNNEQFF
TRBV19,.,TRBJ1-2,TRBD1,TGTGCCAGTAGTATCGGGACAGGGGCGGACTATGGCTACACCTTC,CASSIGTGADYGYTF
TRBV18,.,TRBJ2-5,.,TGTGCCAGCTCACCACCGAACCGAGCGGATCAAGAGACCCAGTACTTC,CASSPPNRADQETQYF
TRBV7-6,.,TRBJ2-7,.,TGTGCCAGCAGCTTGGGGACAAACTCCTACGAGCAGTACTTC,CASSLGTNSYEQYF
TRBV11-2,.,TRBJ1-2,.,TGTGCCAGCAGCCCTACCCCGACTTGGAATGGCTACACCTTC,CASSPTPTWNGYTF
TRBV14,.,TRBJ2-5,.,TGTGCCAGCAGCCAAGGGACAGACCAAGAGACCCAGTACTTC,CASSQGTDQETQYF
TRBV11-2,.,TRBJ2-7,.,TGTGCCAGCAGCTTAATCAGGGGTGGTTTCTACGAGCAGTACTTC,CASSLIRGGFYEQYF
TRBV9,.,TRBJ1-1,TRBD1,TGTGCCAGCAGCGTAGCTGACAGGGGGCCCACTGAAGCTTTCTTT,CASSVADRGPTEAFF
TRBV2,once,TRBJ2-5,.,TGTGCCAGCATGACACACGAGACCCAGTACTTC,CASMTHETQYF
TRBV6-5,.,TRBJ2-5,.,TGTGCCAGCAGTTACCGAACTGGAGAAGAGACCCAGTACTTC,CASSYRTGEETQYF
TRBV7-2,.,TRBJ2-1,.,TGTGCCAGCAGCTTTTTTTCGCTGGACAATGAGCAGTTCTTC,CASSFFSLDNEQFF
TRBV7-3,.,TRBJ2-7,TRBD2,TGTGCCAGCAGGCCCACTAGCGGGAGTTATGGTGAGCAGTACTTC,CASRPTSGSYGEQYF
TRBV27,.,TRBJ2-7,.,TGTGCCAGCAGTTTTGGTATTGTGAGCGAGCAGTACTTC,CASSFGIVSEQYF
TRBV27,few,TRBJ1-3,.,TGTGCCAGCAGTTTATCGCCAGGGTTCTCTGGAAACACCATATATTTT,CASSLSPGFSGNTIYF
TRBV27,many,TRBJ1-1,.,TGTGCCAGCAGTTTATCAGGGGGAAGCATGAACACTGAAGCTTTCTTT,CASSLSGGSMNTEAFF
TRBV29-1,.,TRBJ1-1,.,TGCAGCGTTTACGAGATTTCTATGAACACTGAAGCTTTCTTT,CSVYEISMNTEAFF
TRBV6-6,.,TRBJ1-1,TRBD1,TGTGCCAGCAGTTACGCGGGACAGGTGAACACTGAAGCTTTCTTT,CASSYAGQVNTEAFF
TRBV30,.,TRBJ1-6,TRBD1,TGTGCCTGGAGTCCGGGACAGGGTGCTTCACCCCTCCACTTT,CAWSPGQGASPLHF
TRBV7-7,.,TRBJ1-1,.,TGTGCCAGCAGCTGCGGATTGAGGACAAATCCGAACACTGAAGCTTTCTTT,CASSCGLRTNPNTEAFF
TRBV6-6,.,TRBJ2-7,TRBD1,TGTGCCAGCAGTACGATCGGGACAGCCACCTACGAGCAGTACTTC,CASSTIGTATYEQYF
TRBV27,.,TRBJ2-2,TRBD1,TGTGCCAGCACCCTATCCGGGACAGTGAACACCGGGGAGCTGTTTTTT,CASTLSGTVNTGELFF
TRBV19,.,TRBJ1-5,.,TGTGCCAGTAGTATTATATTCGTTGATAGCAATCAGCCCCAGCATTTT,CASSIIFVDSNQPQHF
TRBV27,once,TRBJ2-5,.,TGTGCCAGCAGTATTCATGAGCGAGGGGAGACCCAGTACTTC,CASSIHERGETQYF
TRBV7-9,.,TRBJ2-1,.,TGTGCCAGCAGGAAAAGCGGCAATGAGCAGTTCTTC,CASRKSGNEQFF
TRBV29-1,.,TRBJ2-5,TRBD2,TGCAGCGTTGAAGATCTTGTTGCTAGCGGGAAAGGAGAGACCCAGTACTTC,CSVEDLVASGKGETQYF
TRBV5-4,.,TRBJ2-1,.,TGTGCCAGCAGTCCCTTTGCGGGAACCTACTACAATGAGCAGTTCTTC,CASSPFAGTYYNEQFF
TRBV30,.,TRBJ2-1,TRBD2,TGTGCCTGGAGTGTTCCCAGCGGGAGGGAGCAGTTCTTC,CAWSVPSGREQFF
TRBV10-3,.,TRBJ2-6,.,TGTGCCATCAGTGAATCAGGGGCCAACGTCCTGACTTTC,CAISESGANVLTF
TRBV28,.,TRBJ2-7,TRBD2,TGTGCCAGCAGTGAGAGCGGGAGGGGGTACGAGCAGTACTTC,CASSESGRGYEQYF
TRBV5-6,.,TRBJ2-1,.,TGTGCCAGCAGCTACCTCGGGGAAGGGTACAATGAGCAGTTCTTC,CASSYLGEGYNEQFF
TRBV30,.,TRBJ1-1,TRBD1,TGTGCCTGGGACAGGGGAGGCGGCACTGAAGCTTTCTTT,CAWDRGGGTEAFF
TRBV7-2,.,TRBJ1-2,TRBD1,TGTGCCAGCAGCTTAGGTATAGGGGGCATGTCCTATGGCTACACCTTC,CASSLGIGGMSYGYTF
TRBV2,.,TRBJ1-5,.,TGTGCCAGCAGTGAACGAGGGAATCAGCCCCAGCATTTT,CASSERGNQPQHF
TRBV6-6,.,TRBJ2-2,.,TGTGCCAGCAGTTACTCGAAGGTAACCGGGGAGCTGTTTTTT,CASSYSKVTGELFF
TRBV18,.,TRBJ2-5,.,TGTGCCAGCTCTCATAACCGGTTTCAAGAGACCCAGTACTTC,CASSHNRFQETQYF
TRBV4-2,.,TRBJ2-1,.,TGTGCCAGCAGTCCTAGCGAGGGGCGCAATGAGCAGTTCTTC,CASSPSEGRNEQFF
TRBV5-1,.,TRBJ2-1,TRBD1,TGCGCCAGCAGCCCCGATCCGGGACAGCAGAATGAGCAGTTCTTC,CASSPDPGQQNEQFF
TRBV27,.,TRBJ1-3,.,TGTGCCAGCAGCCCGGGACGTCCAGAAAACACCATATATTTT,CASSPGRPENTIYF
TRBV5-1,.,TRBJ1-2,TRBD1,TGCGCCAGCAGCCTCCTCGGGACAGGGGTTAACTATGGCTACACCTTC,CASSLLGTGVNYGYTF
TRBV7-8,.,TRBJ2-1,.,TGTGCCAGCAGCCCGCCCCCCGCCTCCTACAATGAGCAGTTCTTC,CASSPPPASYNEQFF
TRBV10-3,.,TRBJ2-1,TRBD2,TGTGCCATCAGGGATAGCGGGAGGGCCTACAATGAGCAGTTCTTC,CAIRDSGRAYNEQFF
TRBV4-2,.,TRBJ2-7,TRBD2,TGTGCCAGCAGCCAAACGGGACTAGCGGTATACGAGCAGTACTTC,CASSQTGLAVYEQYF
TRBV6-5,.,TRBJ1-1,.,TGTGCCAGCAGTTGGGGACGGTCCACTGAAGCTTTCTTT,CASSWGRSTEAFF